This TCR beta chain was recorded in a study of T cells in Graves' hyperthyroidism and ophthalmopathy. Amplified TCR beta CDR3 regions came from RNA transcripts. First-round RT-PCR of the TCR CDR3 relied on the HTBI primer set. Using its own MiXCR run on the multiplex PCR reads, TCRdb lists one record per CDR3 protein. The table lists over 700,000 distinct CDR3 sequences, 35% of them singletons. Germline V lookup: CDR1 SQVTM, CDR2 ANQGSEA. CDR3 length: 10 amino acids. V was trimmed by 5 bases and J by 6 bases, leaving 7 bases between them. This clonotype came up a few times. Each patient was aged 18 to 65 and had newly diagnosed hyperthyroidism of under 2 months' duration. Reasons for excluding patients were uncontrolled infection, other autoimmune disease, pregnancy or lactation.

The TCR comes from a woman aged 35 to 49 with Graves' hyperthyroidism. The chain recombines TRBV29-1 with TRBJ1-2; no reliable D call. Specimen: blood. As DNA, the CDR3 is TGCAGCGTTCCCCTGAATGGCTACACCTTC. Translated: CSVPLNGYTF. The complete variable domain, with remaining parts taken from reference TRBV29-1 and TRBJ1-2, reads SAVISQKPSRDICQRGTSLTIQCQVDSQVTMMFWYRQQPGQSLTLIATANQGSEATYESGFVIDKFPISRPNLTFSTLTVSNMSPEDSSIYLCSVPLNGYTFGSGTRLTVV.